This is a list of T cell receptor beta chains from one sample in a study of blood T cell repertoires in COVID-19. Using immunoSEQ multiplex PCR, the repertoire was profiled, and TCRdb retains in-frame clones only, with some absent. Of 150,000 to 200,000 clones listed, more than 80% are singletons. Sequenced sample: peripheral blood. The source is a woman aged 55 to 70 with COVID-19, enrolled during active disease. Both conserved end residues are trimmed from each CDR3. A D gene is named only where the DNA matches it firmly. Expanded clones get a size class; other rows say once, few or many, or leave the size out.

abundance,v_gene,d_gene,CDR3aa
-,TRBV2,-,ASRLASTGNEKLF
once,TRBV4-1,-,ASSQGGQSGVAKNIQY
-,TRBV14,TRBD1,ASSPRTGGGYT
-,TRBV7-8,TRBD1,ASSPSTGNSGNTIY
-,TRBV19,-,ASSPTTGNYGYT
-,TRBV5-1,TRBD2,ASSLGTSGGPRTGELF
-,TRBV10-3,TRBD1,AIGELQGPYEQY
once,TRBV5-1,TRBD2,ASSSRTSGGSGEQY
-,TRBV28,-,ASTLRGGYT
-,TRBV7-9,TRBD1,ASRADRVITEAF
-,TRBV6-2/TRBV6-3,TRBD2,ASSSGLVARQF
-,TRBV19,-,ASSPTETPRGGST
-,TRBV6-6,-,ASLDTRTDSPLH
-,TRBV6-2/TRBV6-3,TRBD2,ASSSETSGDYNEQF
-,TRBV19,TRBD1,ASSTGQGGREKLF
few,TRBV7-2,TRBD2,ASSSRLAGVGEQY
-,TRBV4-3,-,ASSHHYRTAEQNEQF
-,TRBV11-3,TRBD2,ASSQLAGTEQF
-,TRBV7-2,-,ASSSRFSYNEQF
few,TRBV5-5,TRBD1,ASSITGTVSNQPQH
-,TRBV7-2,-,ASSLEPVTGELF
once,TRBV14,TRBD1,ASSLRTGQRMDSPLH
-,TRBV6-1,TRBD1,ASSDRGRRPTEAF
-,TRBV19,-,ASSIRRDQPQH
-,TRBV18,TRBD1,ASSPGTGRDGYT
-,TRBV30,-,AWQKENSPLH
-,TRBV15,TRBD1,ATDLQGARSDTQY
-,TRBV21-1,-,ASRGAEHTGNTIY
few,TRBV7-9,TRBD1,ASSPTGMGPNEKLF
-,TRBV3-1/TRBV3-2,TRBD1,ASSRDSNSPLH
-,TRBV4-2,TRBD1,ASSQDQPGTGFGYT
-,TRBV4-3,-,ASSQDLPGSDGYT
-,TRBV4-3,-,ASSQELSGVSYNEQF
-,TRBV6-5,TRBD1,ASSTRQGGNSPLH
once,TRBV6-5,-,ASSSRPNQPQH
-,TRBV3-1/TRBV3-2,-,ASSQGRNSNQPQH
-,TRBV3-1/TRBV3-2,-,ASSQRDNRLF
-,TRBV29-1,TRBD2,SVVLLAGGATDTQY
-,TRBV6-6,-,ASRARDTTDTQY
-,TRBV12-5,TRBD2,ASGRRPGLAGGPENEQF
once,TRBV7-9,TRBD1,ASSSGRQGLNGNSPLH
once,TRBV5-6,-,ASSLSRDKDEKLF
-,TRBV30,TRBD2,AWKGRGDYNEQF
-,TRBV19,-,ASSFDRTSGGYT
-,TRBV19,-,ASSPRLSLTDTQY
few,TRBV27,TRBD1,ASRTGDTEAF
-,TRBV6-5,-,ASSFAGREAF
-,TRBV7-2,TRBD1,ASSADRGNYGYT
-,TRBV7-9,-,ASSRGEKLF
-,TRBV27,TRBD1,ATRGTGWSGNTIY
-,TRBV4-1,-,ASSQVRQNYGYT
-,TRBV18,-,ASSPPNVPAGGYT
-,TRBV29-1,TRBD1,SVENPDRVGGNEQF
-,TRBV3-1/TRBV3-2,TRBD1,ASSSGQGASFYGYT
-,TRBV18,-,ASSPGPGREAF
-,TRBV7-8,-,ASSYGRLTEAF
-,TRBV7-9,-,ASSPHRIHGYT
-,TRBV19,-,ASSTTSRGGVRNTIY
-,TRBV27,-,ASSYNSGANVLT
-,TRBV6-1,TRBD2,ASSENRGGIETQY